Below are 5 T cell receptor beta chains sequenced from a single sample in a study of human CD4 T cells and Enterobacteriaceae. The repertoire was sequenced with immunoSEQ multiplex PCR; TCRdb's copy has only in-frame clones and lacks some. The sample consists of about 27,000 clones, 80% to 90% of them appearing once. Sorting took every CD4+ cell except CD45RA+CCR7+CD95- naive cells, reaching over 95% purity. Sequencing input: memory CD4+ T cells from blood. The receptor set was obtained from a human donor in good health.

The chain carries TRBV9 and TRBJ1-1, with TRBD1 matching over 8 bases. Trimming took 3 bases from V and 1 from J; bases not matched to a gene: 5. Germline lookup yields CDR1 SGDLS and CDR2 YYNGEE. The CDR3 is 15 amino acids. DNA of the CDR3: TGTGCCAGCAGCGCCTCCGGGACAGGGAACACTGAAGCTTTCTTT. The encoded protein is CASSASGTGNTEAFF.

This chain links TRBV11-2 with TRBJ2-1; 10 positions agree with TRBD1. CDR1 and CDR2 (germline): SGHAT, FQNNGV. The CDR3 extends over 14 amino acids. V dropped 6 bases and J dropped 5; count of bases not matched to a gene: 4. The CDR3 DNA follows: TGTGCCAGCAGGGGACAGGGGACCCACAATGAGCAGTTCTTC. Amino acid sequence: CASRGQGTHNEQFF.

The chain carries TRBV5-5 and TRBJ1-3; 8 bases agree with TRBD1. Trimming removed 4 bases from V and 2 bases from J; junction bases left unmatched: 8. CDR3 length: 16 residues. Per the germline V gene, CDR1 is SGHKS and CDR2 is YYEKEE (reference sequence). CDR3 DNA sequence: TGTGCCAGCAGCATCACTCGGACAGGGACTGGAAACACCATATATTTT. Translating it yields CASSITRTGTGNTIYF. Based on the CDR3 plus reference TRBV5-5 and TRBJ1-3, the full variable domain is DAGVTQSPTHLIKTRGQQVTLRCSPISGHKSVSWYQQVLGQGPQFIFQYYEKEERGRGNFPDRFSARQFPNYSSELNVNALLLGDSALYLCASSITRTGTGNTIYFGEGSWLTVV.

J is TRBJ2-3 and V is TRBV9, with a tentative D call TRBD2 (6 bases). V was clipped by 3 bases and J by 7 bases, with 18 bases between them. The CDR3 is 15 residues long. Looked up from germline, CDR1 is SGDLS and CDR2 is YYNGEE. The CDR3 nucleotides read TGTGCCAGCAGCGCGGGCCTTTCCGGGGGAAATACGCAGTATTTT. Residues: CASSAGLSGGNTQYF.

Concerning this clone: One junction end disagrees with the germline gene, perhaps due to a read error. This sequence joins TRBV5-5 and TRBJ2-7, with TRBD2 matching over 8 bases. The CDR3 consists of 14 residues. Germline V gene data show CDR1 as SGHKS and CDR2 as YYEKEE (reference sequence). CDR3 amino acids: CASSLGTGTRKQYF. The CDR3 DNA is TGTGCCAGCAGTTTGGGGACCGGGACTAGGAAGCAGTACTTC. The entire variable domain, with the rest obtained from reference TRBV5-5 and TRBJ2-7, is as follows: DAGVTQSPTHLIKTRGQQVTLRCSPISGHKSVSWYQQVLGQGPQFIFQYYEKEERGRGNFPDRFSARQFPNYSSELNVNALLLGDSALYLCASSLGTGTRKQYFGPGTRLTVT.